What follows describes a single T cell receptor (beta chain). The record originates from a study of blood T cell repertoires in COVID-19. In the study overall: T cells, B-cell-depleted T cells, or PBMCs supplied cDNA or gDNA.

After removal of 1 base from V and 1 base from J, the junction contained 0 bases not matched to a gene. The CDR3 consists of 14 residues. CDR1 LNHDA and CDR2 SQIVND come from the germline V gene (reference sequence). The study drew participants aged roughly 18 to 89 years from about two dozen US areas. Among Cohort 3 donors, those recovered had two negative PCRs, clearance, or symptom resolution. Only in-frame clones appear in the TCRdb table, and some are missing; sequencing was by immunoSEQ multiplex PCR. The sample holds 350,000 to 400,000 clones, 88% seen once. The sequencing input was PBMCs or T cells enriched from blood (not recorded which). The chain uses TRBV19 and TRBJ1-1, with 7 bases fitting TRBD1. This TCR was recovered from a woman younger than 30 who had recovered from COVID-19. The CDR3 DNA sequence: TGTGCCAGTAGTATAGGGGACAGGAACACTGAAGCTTTCTTT. This sequence encodes CASSIGDRNTEAFF.